The rows below give T cell receptor beta chains drawn from one sample of a study of type 1 regulatory T cells. What these receptors recognize is not known. TCRdb analysed the reads with MiXCR anew, one entry per CDR3 protein. In the table there are 60,000 to 70,000 distinct CDR3 sequences, 49% of which are singletons. Sequencing was performed on cultured non-Tr1 T cells, either the whole culture or a sorted T cell fraction (not recorded which). Receptors originate from a human donor in good health. The CDR3 runs from the conserved cysteine through the conserved F or W. D genes are given only for firm matches. A clone size is listed for some rows: how often the clone was seen (once, few, many), or a class if it is expanded.

D: TRBD2
J: TRBJ2-2
V: TRBV20-1
size: once
DNA: TGCAGTGCTAGGCGTGGGGGGGCGAACACCGGGGAGCTGTTTTTT
CDR3: CSARRGGANTGELFF

D: -
J: TRBJ1-2
V: TRBV5-1
size: few
DNA: TGCGCCAGCAGCGATCCAGGCAGGATTAACTATGGCTACACCTTC
CDR3: CASSDPGRINYGYTF

D: -
J: TRBJ2-1
V: TRBV5-1
size: few
DNA: TGCGCCAGCAGCTTGGGACCGGCCTACAATGAGCAGTTCTTC
CDR3: CASSLGPAYNEQFF

D: -
J: TRBJ2-6
V: TRBV6-6
size: -
DNA: TGTGCCAGCAGTTACGGGGGAAGCTCTGGGGCCAACGTCCTGACTTTC
CDR3: CASSYGGSSGANVLTF

D: -
J: TRBJ1-2
V: TRBV5-1
size: -
DNA: TGCGCCAGCAGCCCACGCTTGGGGGGGCAGGTCTATGGCTACACCTTC
CDR3: CASSPRLGGQVYGYTF

D: -
J: TRBJ2-1
V: TRBV5-1
size: few
DNA: TGCGCCAGCAGCCCAATTTTAGTCTCCTCCCTGGTCTCCTACAATGAGCAGTTCTTC
CDR3: CASSPILVSSLVSYNEQFF

D: -
J: TRBJ1-2
V: TRBV21-1
size: -
DNA: TGTGCCTGCCCGGGAGGTGAGAACTATGGCTACACCTTC
CDR3: CACPGGENYGYTF

D: TRBD1
J: TRBJ1-2
V: TRBV20-1
size: -
DNA: TGCAGTGCTAGCAGGGGGAAGGTGGTTAACTATGGCTACACCTTC
CDR3: CSASRGKVVNYGYTF

D: -
J: TRBJ2-7
V: TRBV6-2/TRBV6-3
size: -
DNA: TGTGCCAGCAGTTACGCTAACAGGGCCGAGCAGTACTTC
CDR3: CASSYANRAEQYF

D: -
J: TRBJ1-1
V: TRBV20-1
size: few
DNA: TGCAGTGCTAGTTATGACCCCGCGCGGTCTGAAGCTTTCTTT
CDR3: CSASYDPARSEAFF

D: -
J: TRBJ1-1
V: TRBV18
size: once
DNA: TGTGCCAGCTCACCGACAGGTTCGAACACTGAAGCTTTCTTT
CDR3: CASSPTGSNTEAFF

D: TRBD2
J: TRBJ2-7
V: TRBV5-6
size: -
DNA: TGTGCCAGCAGATTCCGGGAGGACGAGCAGTACTTC
CDR3: CASRFREDEQYF

D: -
J: TRBJ2-1
V: TRBV6-2/TRBV6-3
size: -
DNA: TGTGCCAGTCAAGGGGGGGCTATGGGCGAGCAGTTCTTC
CDR3: CASQGGAMGEQFF

D: TRBD2
J: TRBJ2-3
V: TRBV20-1
size: -
DNA: TGCAGTGCTCGAGCCAGCGGGGGGGCAGGTCTAGATACGCAGTATTTT
CDR3: CSARASGGAGLDTQYF

D: TRBD2
J: TRBJ2-5
V: TRBV20-1
size: -
DNA: TGCAGTGCTATCGGGGGGGTCCCTCAAGAGCCCCAGTACTTC
CDR3: CSAIGGVPQEPQYF

D: -
J: TRBJ2-2
V: TRBV7-2
size: -
DNA: TGTGCCAGCAGCTTAGCAATAGGGGGCACCGGGGAGCTGTTTTTT
CDR3: CASSLAIGGTGELFF

D: TRBD1
J: TRBJ2-2
V: TRBV7-9
size: -
DNA: TGTGCCAGCAGCTATCGACAGGGGGCCGGGGAGCTGTTTTTT
CDR3: CASSYRQGAGELFF

D: -
J: TRBJ2-1
V: TRBV5-1
size: -
DNA: TGCGCCAGCAGCTTGACAGGTTCGGGGTATGGTGAGCAGTTCTTC
CDR3: CASSLTGSGYGEQFF

D: -
J: TRBJ1-3
V: TRBV20-1
size: few
DNA: TGCAGTGCCGAGTCTCCAGACGGGGGGTGGGGAAACACCATATATTTT
CDR3: CSAESPDGGWGNTIYF

D: -
J: TRBJ1-6
V: TRBV7-9
size: -
DNA: TGTGCCAGCAGCTTAGGAGTTAGGGATTCACCCCTCCACTTT
CDR3: CASSLGVRDSPLHF

D: TRBD2
J: TRBJ2-1
V: TRBV5-1
size: -
DNA: TGCGCCAGCAGCTTCGCTAACGCGGGGGGCTCCTACAATGAGCAGTTCTTC
CDR3: CASSFANAGGSYNEQFF

D: -
J: TRBJ1-5
V: TRBV18
size: -
DNA: TGTGCCAGCTCACCCCTGAGGGGAGATCAGCCCCAGCATTTT
CDR3: CASSPLRGDQPQHF

D: -
J: TRBJ1-1
V: TRBV21-1
size: -
DNA: TGTGCCAGCAGCAACTCAACAGGGGGTTGGTTCACTGAAGCTTTCTTT
CDR3: CASSNSTGGWFTEAFF

D: -
J: TRBJ2-3
V: TRBV9
size: -
DNA: TGTGCCAGCAGCCAAAATACAGATACGCAGTATTTT
CDR3: CASSQNTDTQYF

D: TRBD2
J: TRBJ2-1
V: TRBV4-1
size: -
DNA: TGCGCCAGCAGCCAAGGGCTAGCGGGGGAGGGGGAGCAGTTCTTC
CDR3: CASSQGLAGEGEQFF

D: -
J: TRBJ1-2
V: TRBV4-3
size: few
DNA: TGCGCCAGCAGCCCGCAAAGGGCAGGGAGGGGCTACACCTTC
CDR3: CASSPQRAGRGYTF

D: TRBD2
J: TRBJ2-1
V: TRBV20-1
size: -
DNA: TGCAGTGCTGGAGCGGGGGGGATCAATGAGCAGTTCTTC
CDR3: CSAGAGGINEQFF

D: -
J: TRBJ2-7
V: TRBV12-3/TRBV12-4
size: few
DNA: TGTGCCAGCAGTTTAGGAGGACAGAGCGAGCAGTACTTC
CDR3: CASSLGGQSEQYF

D: -
J: TRBJ1-6
V: TRBV27
size: few
DNA: TGTGCCAGCAGTTTTGGGGGCCAATCACCCCTCCACTTT
CDR3: CASSFGGQSPLHF

D: -
J: TRBJ2-5
V: TRBV20-1
size: few
DNA: TGCAGTGCCCCAATGTCACCTTTTATGGAGACCCAGTACTTC
CDR3: CSAPMSPFMETQYF

D: -
J: TRBJ1-2
V: TRBV6-1
size: once
DNA: TGTGCCAGCAGTGAACGCGGGTACTATGGCTACACCTTC
CDR3: CASSERGYYGYTF

D: -
J: TRBJ2-3
V: TRBV7-9
size: -
DNA: TGTGCCAGCAGCGAAAACGAATTAGCATTCAGGCAGTATTTT
CDR3: CASSENELAFRQYF

D: -
J: TRBJ2-1
V: TRBV20-1
size: -
DNA: TGCAGTGCTAAGTCAAGAACTAGGGACAATGAGCAGTTCTTC
CDR3: CSAKSRTRDNEQFF

D: -
J: TRBJ2-7
V: TRBV20-1
size: -
DNA: TGCAGTGCTAGAGGGGGGGACACCGGGGAGCAGTACTTC
CDR3: CSARGGDTGEQYF

D: -
J: TRBJ2-5
V: TRBV20-1
size: few
DNA: TGCAGTGCTCCTTCTGGCGAGACCCAGTACTTC
CDR3: CSAPSGETQYF

D: -
J: TRBJ1-2
V: TRBV5-8
size: few
DNA: TGTGCCAGCAGCTTGCAGGGAAACCTTTCACCCTACTATGGCTACACCTTC
CDR3: CASSLQGNLSPYYGYTF

D: TRBD1
J: TRBJ1-2
V: TRBV3-1
size: few
DNA: TGTGCCAGCAGCCAAAGAGGGGGCGCCGGTTATGGCTACACCTTC
CDR3: CASSQRGGAGYGYTF

D: TRBD2
J: TRBJ2-5
V: TRBV20-1
size: -
DNA: TGCAGCCCTTACGCTCCGACTAGCGGGACGGTGGAGTACTTC
CDR3: CSPYAPTSGTVEYF

D: -
J: TRBJ2-7
V: TRBV18
size: few
DNA: TGTGCCAGCTCACCTGGACGGTTCCGCGAGCAGTACTTC
CDR3: CASSPGRFREQYF

D: -
J: TRBJ1-1
V: TRBV11-2
size: few
DNA: TGTGCCAGCAGCTTAACAGGCCTTGAAGCTTTCTTT
CDR3: CASSLTGLEAFF

D: TRBD1
J: TRBJ2-2
V: TRBV7-2
size: -
DNA: TGTGCCAGCAGTCCTCCAGGCAGGGGGCTCACCGGGGAGCTGTTTTTT
CDR3: CASSPPGRGLTGELFF

D: -
J: TRBJ2-3
V: TRBV30
size: -
DNA: TGTGCCTGGAGTGTTATTGGGGGGAGAGATACGCAGTATTTT
CDR3: CAWSVIGGRDTQYF

D: -
J: TRBJ1-3
V: TRBV30
size: few
DNA: TGTGCCTGGAAGCTCATGTGGGGAAACACCATATATTTT
CDR3: CAWKLMWGNTIYF